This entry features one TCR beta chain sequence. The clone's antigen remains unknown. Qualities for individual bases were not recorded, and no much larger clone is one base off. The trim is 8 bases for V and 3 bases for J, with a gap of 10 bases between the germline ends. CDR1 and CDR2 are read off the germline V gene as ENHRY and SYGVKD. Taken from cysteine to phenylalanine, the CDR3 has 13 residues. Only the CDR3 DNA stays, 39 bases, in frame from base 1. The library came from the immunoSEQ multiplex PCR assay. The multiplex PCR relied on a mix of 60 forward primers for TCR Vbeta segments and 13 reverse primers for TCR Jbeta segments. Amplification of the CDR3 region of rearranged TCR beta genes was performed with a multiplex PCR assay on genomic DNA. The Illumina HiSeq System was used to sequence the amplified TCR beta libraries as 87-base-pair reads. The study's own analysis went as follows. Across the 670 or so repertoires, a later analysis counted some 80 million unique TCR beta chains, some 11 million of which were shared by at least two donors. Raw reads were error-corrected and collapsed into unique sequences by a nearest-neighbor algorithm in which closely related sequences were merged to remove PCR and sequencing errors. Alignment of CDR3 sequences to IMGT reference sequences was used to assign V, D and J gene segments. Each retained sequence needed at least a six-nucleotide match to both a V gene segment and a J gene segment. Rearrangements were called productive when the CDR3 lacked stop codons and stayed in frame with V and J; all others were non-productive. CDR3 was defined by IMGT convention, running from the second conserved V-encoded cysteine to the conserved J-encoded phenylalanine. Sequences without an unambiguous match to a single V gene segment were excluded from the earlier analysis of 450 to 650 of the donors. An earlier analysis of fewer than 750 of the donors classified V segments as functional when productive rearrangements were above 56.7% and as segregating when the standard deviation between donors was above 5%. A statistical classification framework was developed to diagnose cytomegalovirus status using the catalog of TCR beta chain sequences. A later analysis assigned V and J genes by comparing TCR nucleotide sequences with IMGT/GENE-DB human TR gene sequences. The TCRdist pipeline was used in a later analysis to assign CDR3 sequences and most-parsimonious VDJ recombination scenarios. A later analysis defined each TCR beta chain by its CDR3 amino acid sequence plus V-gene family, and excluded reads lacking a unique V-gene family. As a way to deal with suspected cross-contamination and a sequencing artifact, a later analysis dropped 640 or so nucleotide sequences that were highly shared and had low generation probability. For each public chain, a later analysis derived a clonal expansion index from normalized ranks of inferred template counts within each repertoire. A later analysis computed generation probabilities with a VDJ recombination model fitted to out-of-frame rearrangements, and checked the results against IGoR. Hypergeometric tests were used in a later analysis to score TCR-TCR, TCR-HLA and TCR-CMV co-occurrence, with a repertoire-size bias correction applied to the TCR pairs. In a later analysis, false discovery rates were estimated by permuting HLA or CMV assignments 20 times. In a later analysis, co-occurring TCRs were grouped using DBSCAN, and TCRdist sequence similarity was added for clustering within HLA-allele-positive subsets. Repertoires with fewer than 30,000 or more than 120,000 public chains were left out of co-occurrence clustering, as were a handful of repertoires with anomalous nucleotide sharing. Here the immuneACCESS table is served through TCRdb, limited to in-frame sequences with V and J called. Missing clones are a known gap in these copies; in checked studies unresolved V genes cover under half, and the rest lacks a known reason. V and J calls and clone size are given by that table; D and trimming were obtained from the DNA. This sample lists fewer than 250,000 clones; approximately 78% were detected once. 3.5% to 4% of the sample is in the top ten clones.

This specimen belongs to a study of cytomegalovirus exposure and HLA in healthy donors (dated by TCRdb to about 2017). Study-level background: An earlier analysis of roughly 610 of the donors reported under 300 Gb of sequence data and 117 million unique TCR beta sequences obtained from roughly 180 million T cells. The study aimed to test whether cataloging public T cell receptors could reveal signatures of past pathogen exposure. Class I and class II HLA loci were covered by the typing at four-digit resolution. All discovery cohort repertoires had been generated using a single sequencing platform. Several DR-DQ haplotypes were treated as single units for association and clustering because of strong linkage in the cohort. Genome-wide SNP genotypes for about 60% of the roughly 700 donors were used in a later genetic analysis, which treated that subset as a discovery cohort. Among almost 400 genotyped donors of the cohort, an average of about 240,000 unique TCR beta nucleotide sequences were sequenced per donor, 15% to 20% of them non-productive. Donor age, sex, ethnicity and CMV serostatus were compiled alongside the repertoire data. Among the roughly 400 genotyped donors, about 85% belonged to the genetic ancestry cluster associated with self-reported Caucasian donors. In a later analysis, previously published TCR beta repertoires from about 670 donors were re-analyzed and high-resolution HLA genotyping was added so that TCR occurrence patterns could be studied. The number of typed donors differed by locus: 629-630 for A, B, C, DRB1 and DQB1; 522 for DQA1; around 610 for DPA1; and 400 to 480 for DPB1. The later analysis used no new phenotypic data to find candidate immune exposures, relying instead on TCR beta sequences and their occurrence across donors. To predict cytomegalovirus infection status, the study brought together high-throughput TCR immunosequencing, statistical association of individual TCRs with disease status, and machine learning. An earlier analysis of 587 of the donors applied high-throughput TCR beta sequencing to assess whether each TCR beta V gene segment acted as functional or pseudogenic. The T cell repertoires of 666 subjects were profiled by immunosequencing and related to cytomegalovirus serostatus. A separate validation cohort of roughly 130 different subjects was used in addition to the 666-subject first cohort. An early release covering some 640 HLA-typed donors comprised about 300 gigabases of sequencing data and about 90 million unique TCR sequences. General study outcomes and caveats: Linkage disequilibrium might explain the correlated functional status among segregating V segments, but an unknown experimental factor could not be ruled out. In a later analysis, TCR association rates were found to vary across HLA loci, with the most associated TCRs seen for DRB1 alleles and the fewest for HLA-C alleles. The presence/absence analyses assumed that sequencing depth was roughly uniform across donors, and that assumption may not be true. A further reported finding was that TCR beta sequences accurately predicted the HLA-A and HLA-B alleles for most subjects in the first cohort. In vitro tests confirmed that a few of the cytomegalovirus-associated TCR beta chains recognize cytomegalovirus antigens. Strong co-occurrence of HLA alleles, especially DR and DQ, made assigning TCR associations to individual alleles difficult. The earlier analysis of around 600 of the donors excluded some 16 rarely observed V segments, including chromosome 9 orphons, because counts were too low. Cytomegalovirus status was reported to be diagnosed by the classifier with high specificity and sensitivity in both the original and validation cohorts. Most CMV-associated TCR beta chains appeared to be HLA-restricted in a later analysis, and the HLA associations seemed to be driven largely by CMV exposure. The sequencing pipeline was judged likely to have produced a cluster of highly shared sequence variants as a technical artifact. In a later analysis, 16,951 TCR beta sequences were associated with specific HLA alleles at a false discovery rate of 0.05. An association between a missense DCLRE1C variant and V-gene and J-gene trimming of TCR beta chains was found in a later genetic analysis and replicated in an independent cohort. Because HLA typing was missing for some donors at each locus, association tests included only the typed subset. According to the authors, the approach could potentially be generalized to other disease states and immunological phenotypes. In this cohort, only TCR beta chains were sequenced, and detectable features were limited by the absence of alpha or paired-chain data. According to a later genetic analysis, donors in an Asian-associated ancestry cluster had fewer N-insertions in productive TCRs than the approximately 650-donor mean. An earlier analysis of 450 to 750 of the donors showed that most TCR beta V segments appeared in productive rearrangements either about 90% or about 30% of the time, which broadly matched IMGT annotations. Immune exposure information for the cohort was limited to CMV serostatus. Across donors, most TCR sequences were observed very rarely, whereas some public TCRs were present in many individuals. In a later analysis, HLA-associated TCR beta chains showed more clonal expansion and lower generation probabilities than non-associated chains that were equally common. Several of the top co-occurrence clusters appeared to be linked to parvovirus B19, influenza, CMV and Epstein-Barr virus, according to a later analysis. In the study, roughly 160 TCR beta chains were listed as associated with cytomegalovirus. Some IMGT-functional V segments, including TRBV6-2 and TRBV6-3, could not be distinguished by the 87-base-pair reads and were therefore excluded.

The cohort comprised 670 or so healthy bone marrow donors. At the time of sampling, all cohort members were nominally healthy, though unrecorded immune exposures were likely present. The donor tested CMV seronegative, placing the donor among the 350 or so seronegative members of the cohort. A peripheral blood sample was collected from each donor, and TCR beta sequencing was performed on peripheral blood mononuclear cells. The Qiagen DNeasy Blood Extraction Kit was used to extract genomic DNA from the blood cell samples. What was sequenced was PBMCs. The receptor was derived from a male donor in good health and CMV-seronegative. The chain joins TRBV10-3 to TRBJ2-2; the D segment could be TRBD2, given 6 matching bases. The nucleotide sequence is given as TGTGCCATCGCCGGGGAGGACACCGGGGAGCTGTTTTTT. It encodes CAIAGEDTGELFF.